This paragraph covers one TCR beta chain sequence. This sample is drawn from a study of blood T cell repertoires in COVID-19. Study overall: The United States, Italy and Spain provided the acute and convalescent COVID-19 samples. Sample material is recorded as cDNA or gDNA derived from T cells, B-cell-depleted T cells, or PBMCs.

Per the original methods: Reference gene primer amplification in the assay estimated nucleated cell counts. Sequencing was performed with immunoSEQ multiplex PCR; in TCRdb, only in-frame clones are kept and a portion is missing. The V and J calls and clone size are taken from that table; D and trimming were inferred from the DNA. The table includes tens of thousands of clones, approximately 88% detected once. V was pared by 1 base and J by 5 bases, with 5 bases of the junction left unmatched. Germline V CDR1 and CDR2: SEHNR, FQNEAQ (reference sequence). CDR3 length: 15 residues. The TCR originated in a human donor with active COVID-19. The donor label of this sample is uncertain. Sequenced material: peripheral blood. The chain has TRBV7-9 and TRBJ2-3; 8 bases agree with TRBD2. The CDR3 DNA follows: TGTGCCAGCAGCTTAGGAAGCGGGAGAGTAGATACGCAGTATTTT. Protein: CASSLGSGRVDTQYF.